These 18 T cell receptor beta chains originate from one sample sequenced in a study of T cell responses to AZD1222 COVID-19 vaccine. Some clones are missing from TCRdb's copy, which holds only in-frame ones; the method was immunoSEQ multiplex PCR. The sample lists approximately 100,000 clones; roughly nine tenths were seen once. Sequences were derived from peripheral blood, sampled on day 0 of AZD1222 vaccination. The receptors originated from an adult in good health.

The gene calls are TRBV2 and TRBJ2-1, with D tentatively TRBD1 (6 bases). V dropped 1 base and J dropped 11 bases, with 12 bases sitting between them. The germline V gene has CDR1 SNHLY and CDR2 FYNNEI. The CDR3 contains 13 residues. CDR3 nucleotide sequence: TGTGCCAGCAGTGAAGAGGCAGGGGCTAAGCAGTTCTTC. Translation: CASSEEAGAKQFF. The entire variable domain, with the rest obtained from reference TRBV2 and TRBJ2-1, is as follows: EPEVTQTPSHQVTQMGQEVILRCVPISNHLYFYWYRQILGQKVEFLVSFYNNEISEKSEIFDDQFSVERPDGSNFTLKIRSTKLEDSAMYFCASSEEAGAKQFFGPGTRLTVL.

V gene TRBV6-1 combines with J gene TRBJ1-5; D may be TRBD1 (5 bases). The V gene lost 1 base and the J gene lost 7 bases, with 14 bases spanning the gap. Germline V gene sequence: CDR1 MNHNS, CDR2 SASEGT. The CDR3 length is 15 residues. In DNA, the CDR3 is TGTGCCAGCAGTGAAGTGGGGTGGGGGAACCAGCCCCAGCATTTT. Translation gives CASSEVGWGNQPQHF.

This clone came up once. The V gene is TRBV29-1, the J gene TRBJ2-1, with a weak D call TRBD1 (6 bases). The CDR3 totals 11 residues. CDR1 is SQVTM, CDR2 ANQGSEA, per germline. The V end lost 7 bases, the J end lost 8 bases, and 12 bases lay between the germline ends. In DNA form, the CDR3 reads TGCAGCGCAGGACAGCTCGATGAGCAGTTCTTC. As protein: CSAGQLDEQFF.

V usage is TRBV18 and J usage is TRBJ1-1; possible D gene TRBD1, 6 bases. Germline V CDR1 and CDR2: KGHSH, LQKENI. The CDR3 has 12 amino acids. The V and J ends lost 3 bases and 7 bases respectively, with 9 bases between them. The DNA for the CDR3 is TGTGCCAGCTCACCTCAACAGGGTGAAGCTTTCTTT. This gives the protein CASSPQQGEAFF.

The chain uses TRBV7-8 and TRBJ1-2; D call uncertain. This CDR3 has 15 residues. V lost 1 base, J lost 8 bases, and 17 bases lay in between. Germline V gene sequence: CDR1 SGHVS, CDR2 FQNEAQ. CDR3 in amino acids: CASSLEAAAYRGYTF. CDR3 nucleotide sequence: TGTGCCAGCAGCTTAGAGGCCGCAGCCTATAGAGGCTACACCTTC.

As to this clone: This CDR3 is also generated by other DNA sequences in the sample. This chain connects TRBV3-1 (or the pseudogene TRBV3-2) to TRBJ2-7, with D hard to call. The V end lost 1 base, the J end lost 6 bases, and 4 bases lay between the germline ends. CDR1 and CDR2 (germline): LGHDT, YNNKEL (reference sequence). This CDR3 spans 11 amino acids. The chain's CDR3 is CASSQGGEQYF. Here the CDR3 DNA reads TGTGCCAGCAGCCAAGGAGGCGAGCAGTACTTC.

This chain uses TRBV7-9 with TRBJ2-7, with unresolved D. The V gene's germline CDR1 is SEHNR and CDR2 FQNEAQ (reference sequence). Trimming left V 4 bases short and J 7 bases short, with 17 bases between. The CDR3 runs to 14 residues. The DNA of the CDR3 is TGTGCCAGCAGCTCTTGGACCCCCGCTTATGAGCAGTACTTC. It codes for CASSSWTPAYEQYF.

The gene calls are TRBV28 and TRBJ1-3, with D unresolved. This CDR3 region has 14 residues. V shed 7 bases and J shed 0 bases, with 10 bases lying between them. From germline, CDR1 is MDHEN and CDR2 SYDVKM. The CDR3 region is CASTSQGSGNTIYF. DNA of the CDR3: TGTGCCAGCACCTCCCAAGGCTCTGGAAACACCATATATTTT.

The chain combines TRBV2 with TRBJ2-1, with 7 bases aligning to TRBD1. Germline-derived CDR1 and CDR2 are SNHLY and FYNNEI. CDR3 size: 15 residues. J gave up 0 bases and V 6 bases, and 5 bases lay outside the gene matches. The CDR3 protein is CASRGDRSSYNEQFF. The CDR3 nucleotides are TGTGCCAGCAGAGGGGACAGAAGCTCCTACAATGAGCAGTTCTTC.

The V and J genes are TRBV4-2 and TRBJ2-1, with 7 bases aligning to TRBD2. V lost 8 bases and J lost 4; bases outside the gene matches: 8. The CDR3 is 14 amino acids. Germline assignment: CDR1 LGHNA and CDR2 YNFKEQ. This CDR3 reads CASGPAGSYNEQFF. For the CDR3, the DNA is TGTGCCAGCGGCCCAGCGGGGTCTTACAATGAGCAGTTCTTC.

This clone showed up just once. The chain has TRBV10-2 and TRBJ2-3, with 11 bases that match TRBD2. Looked up from germline, CDR1 is WSHSY and CDR2 is SAAADI. J lost 6 bases, V lost 8 bases, and 10 bases had no gene match. The CDR3 runs 15 residues. The CDR3 reads CASGLAGASGDTQYF. The CDR3 bases are TGCGCCAGCGGACTAGCGGGCGCCAGCGGCGATACGCAGTATTTT.

The J gene is TRBJ2-1, the V gene TRBV29-1, with 8 bases aligning to TRBD1. Germline CDR1 and CDR2: SQVTM and ANQGSEA. The CDR3 consists of 15 residues. The junction had 5 bases not matched to a gene; V was cut back by 1 base and J by 3 bases. The DNA for the CDR3 is TGCAGCGTTGAAGGGGGGACAGGATTCTACAATGAGCAGTTCTTC. It codes for CSVEGGTGFYNEQFF.

The chain employs TRBV6-5 and TRBJ1-2; D call uncertain. The CDR3 loop spans 14 amino acids. V lost 1 base to trimming and J lost 4 bases, with 10 bases between them. Germline V gene sequence: CDR1 MNHEY, CDR2 SVGAGI. The CDR3 region has the DNA TGTGCCAGCAGTTACTTCGGGGAGGGCTATGGCTACACCTTC. It yields the protein CASSYFGEGYGYTF.

This clone was counted a single time. The J gene is TRBJ1-1, the V gene TRBV29-1; unclear D gene. Germline loops: CDR1 SQVTM, CDR2 ANQGSEA. CDR3 length: 14 amino acids. The V and J ends lost 0 bases and 1 base respectively, with 9 bases between them. CDR3 sequence reads: CSVEDAVRNTEAFF. The CDR3 DNA reads TGCAGCGTTGAAGATGCCGTAAGGAACACTGAAGCTTTCTTT.

V and J are TRBV19 and TRBJ2-6; D is unclear. Germline CDR1 and CDR2: LNHDA and SQIVND (reference sequence). V dropped 3 bases and J dropped 0 bases, with 6 bases sitting between them. The CDR3 consists of 15 residues. The DNA for the CDR3 is TGTGCCAGTAGTATTAGCCCCTCTGGGGCCAACGTCCTGACTTTC. Protein product: CASSISPSGANVLTF.

This clone was detected once. The rearrangement links TRBV23-1 to TRBJ2-2, with D possibly called TRBD1 or TRBD2 (5 bases each). TRBV23-1 is an open reading frame, and its role is uncertain. The ends were cut back, 1 base at V and 2 bases at J, with 14 bases in the middle. This CDR3 contains 17 residues. The CDR3 loop reads CASSQFPGDRNTGELFF. The CDR3 DNA reads TGCGCCAGCAGTCAATTCCCCGGGGACCGTAACACCGGGGAGCTGTTTTTT.

J is TRBJ2-3 and V is TRBV3-1 (or the pseudogene TRBV3-2); 9 bases map to TRBD1. Germline V gene lookup returns CDR1 LGHDT and CDR2 YNNKEL (reference sequence). The CDR3 is made up of 16 amino acids. Trimming took 5 bases from V and 3 from J; bases not matched to a gene: 9. CDR3 protein: CASSSRQGEGTDTQYF. DNA of the CDR3: TGTGCCAGCAGCTCACGACAGGGGGAAGGAACAGATACGCAGTATTTT.

The gene calls are TRBV6-5 and TRBJ2-7; the D is unclear. Germline V lookup: CDR1 MNHEY, CDR2 SVGAGI. This CDR3 spans 14 amino acids. Trimming took off 4 bases at V and 4 bases at J, with 14 bases between the two ends. Here the CDR3 DNA reads TGTGCCAGCAGTTTCCGACGGAGAATGTACGAGCAGTACTTC. Amino acid sequence: CASSFRRRMYEQYF.